The clone carrying this T cell receptor beta chain was observed at least ten times. The target antigen is unknown. These data originate in a study of early T cells in non-severe SARS-CoV-2 infection. Study-wide context: Unpaired chains resulted from sequencing bulk RNA of unsorted whole blood. Study-wide results and limits: A preference for anti-spike CD8 responses marked VDJdb matching, which missed private and CD4 specificities.

Unique molecular identifiers were added to individual cDNA molecules. TCRdb fed the 5' RACE reads into MiXCR, producing one record per CDR3 protein. The sample lists 45,000 or so distinct CDR3 sequences; 6% to 6.5% were seen once. Germline CDR1 reads DFQATT; CDR2 reads SNEGSKA (reference sequence). Trimming stripped 4 bases from V and 6 bases from J, with 5 bases between. The CDR3 extends over 10 amino acids. The sample was whole blood. This receptor was identified in an adult who was a healthcare worker with PCR-confirmed SARS-CoV-2 infection or an uninfected control (not recorded which). J is TRBJ2-3 and V is TRBV20-1; the D is unclear. CDR3 in amino acids: CSANRDTQYF. For the CDR3, the DNA is TGCAGTGCTAATAGGGATACGCAGTATTTT.